Described below is a single TCR beta chain sequence and its context. The data stem from a study of blood T cell repertoires in COVID-19. The CDR3 runs 16 residues. CDR1 and CDR2 from the germline V gene are SGHVS and FQNEAQ. Unmatched junction bases numbered 7, after V lost 3 bases and J lost 5 bases. Profiled with immunoSEQ multiplex PCR; TCRdb holds only in-frame clones, not every one. The data hold a few hundred thousand clones, with around 89% observed a single time. The chain has TRBV7-8 and TRBJ2-7; 13 positions match TRBD2. What was sequenced was peripheral blood. The receptor's source is a man aged 30 to 39 with acute or convalescent COVID-19. The CDR3 DNA follows: TGTGCCAGCAGCTTCCTAGGACTAGCGGGAGCCAACGAGCAGTACTTC. Translated: CASSFLGLAGANEQYF.